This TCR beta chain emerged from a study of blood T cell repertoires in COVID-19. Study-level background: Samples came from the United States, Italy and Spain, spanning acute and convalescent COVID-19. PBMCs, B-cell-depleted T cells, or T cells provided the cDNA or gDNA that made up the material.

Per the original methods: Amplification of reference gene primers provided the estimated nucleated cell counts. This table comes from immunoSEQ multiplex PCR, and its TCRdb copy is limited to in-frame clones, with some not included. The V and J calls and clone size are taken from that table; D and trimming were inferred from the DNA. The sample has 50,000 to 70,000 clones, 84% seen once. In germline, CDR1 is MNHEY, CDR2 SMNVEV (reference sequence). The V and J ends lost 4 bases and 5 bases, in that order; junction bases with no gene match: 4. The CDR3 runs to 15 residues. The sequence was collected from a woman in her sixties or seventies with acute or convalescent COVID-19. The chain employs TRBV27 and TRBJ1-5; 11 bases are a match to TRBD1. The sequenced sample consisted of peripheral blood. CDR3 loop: CASSSGTGGHQPQHF. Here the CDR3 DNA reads TGTGCCAGCAGTTCCGGGACAGGGGGTCATCAGCCCCAGCATTTT.